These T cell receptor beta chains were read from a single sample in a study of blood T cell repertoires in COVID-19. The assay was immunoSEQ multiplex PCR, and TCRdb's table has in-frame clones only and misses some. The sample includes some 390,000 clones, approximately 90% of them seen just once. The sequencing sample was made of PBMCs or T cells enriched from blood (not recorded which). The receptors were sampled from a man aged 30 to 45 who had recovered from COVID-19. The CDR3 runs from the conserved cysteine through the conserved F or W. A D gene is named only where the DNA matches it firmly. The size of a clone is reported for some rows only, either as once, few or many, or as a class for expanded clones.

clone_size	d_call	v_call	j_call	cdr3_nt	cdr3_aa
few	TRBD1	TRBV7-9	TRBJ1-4	TGTGCCAGCAGCTTAGCCGGGACAGGGGGCGCAGGGCTGTTTTTT	CASSLAGTGGAGLFF
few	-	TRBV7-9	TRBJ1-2	TGTGCCAGCAGCTCCACGGGATACTATGGCTACACCTTC	CASSSTGYYGYTF
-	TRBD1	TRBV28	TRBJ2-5	TGTGCCAGCAGTCCGGGACAGGGACGTCAAGAGACCCAGTACTTC	CASSPGQGRQETQYF
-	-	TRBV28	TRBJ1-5	TGTGCCAGCACCGAGGGGGGGGGTAAGAGCAATCAGCCCCAGCATTTT	CASTEGGGKSNQPQHF
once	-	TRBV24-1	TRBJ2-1	TGTGCCACCAGTGATTTTTCCAGCGGGTCCTACAATGAGCAGTTCTTC	CATSDFSSGSYNEQFF
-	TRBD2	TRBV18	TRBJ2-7	TGTGCCAGCTCACCACCGGGACTAGCATCCACCGAGCAGTACTTC	CASSPPGLASTEQYF
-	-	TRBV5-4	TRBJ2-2	TGTGCCAGCAGCCTCAGAAGCACCGGGGAGCTGTTTTTT	CASSLRSTGELFF
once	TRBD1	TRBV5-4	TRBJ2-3	TGTGCCAGCAGCCTCCTGACAGGGGTGGGTGATACGCAGTATTTT	CASSLLTGVGDTQYF
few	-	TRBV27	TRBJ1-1	TGTGCCAGCAGTTTGATGGGGACAGAAGCTTTCTTT	CASSLMGTEAFF
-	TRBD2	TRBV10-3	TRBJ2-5	TGTGCCATCAGCACAGGGACTAGCGGGAGGGCGGTGGAGACCCAGTACTTC	CAISTGTSGRAVETQYF